Below are 20 T cell receptor beta chains sequenced from a single sample in a study of regulatory T cells in long-lasting Graves disease. Indicated time point: newly diagnosed GD, antithyroid drugs for less than 3 months. PBMCs provided the RNA from which the TCR library was made. In building TCR beta libraries, iRepertoire HTBI primers were used together with Arm-PCR of CDR3 regions. TCRdb re-called the multiplex PCR reads with MiXCR, one entry per CDR3 protein. The profile covers roughly 430,000 distinct CDR3 sequences, with 16% appearing a single time and roughly a tenth taken by the ten largest. These data were also filed under a second study, of T cells in Graves' hyperthyroidism and ophthalmopathy.

The sample was peripheral blood mononuclear cells (PBMCs), taken at new diagnosis, from a patient treated with antithyroid drugs. The receptors here all came from a woman in her thirties with Graves disease.

Details on this clonotype: This could be a read error, since a much larger clone is one nucleotide away. This sequence joins TRBV27 and TRBJ2-1; the match to TRBD1 covers 7 bases. This CDR3 is 16 amino acids long. Looked up from germline, CDR1 is MNHEY and CDR2 is SMNVEV (reference sequence). The CDR3: CAGSLFETGTYNEQFF. Here the CDR3 DNA reads TGTGCCGGCAGTTTATTTGAGACAGGGACGTACAATGAGCAGTTCTTC.

This clonotype was seen only a few times. This chain joins TRBV12-3 or TRBV12-4 and TRBJ2-1; D gene unclear. CDR3 length: 15 residues. Trimming removed 3 bases from V and 5 bases from J, with 14 bases in between. This CDR3 reads CASSFFRVQDNEQFF. Written as DNA, the CDR3 is TGTGCCAGCAGTTTTTTCCGGGTCCAAGACAATGAGCAGTTCTTC.

In this sample, this clonotype turned up a few times. CDR3 nucleotides: TGTGCCAGCAGGGTACAGGTGGTGTTTGGGGGTGAGCAGTTCTTC. It codes for CASRVQVVFGGEQFF. This chain joins TRBV6-1 and TRBJ2-1; D may match TRBD1 or TRBD2 (5 bases each). This CDR3 spans 15 amino acids. V lost 6 bases and J 9 bases, leaving 21 bases between the germline ends. Germline V gene lookup returns CDR1 MNHNS and CDR2 SASEGT.

The chain joins TRBV6-6 to TRBJ2-5; 9 nucleotides align to TRBD1. Germline trimming cut 0 bases from V and 0 bases from J; bases unmatched to any gene: 2. Germline lookup yields CDR1 MNHNY and CDR2 SVGAGI (reference sequence). This CDR3 has 16 residues. The CDR3 bases are TGTGCCAGCAGTTACTCGACAGGGGGGTACCAAGAGACCCAGTACTTC. It codes for CASSYSTGGYQETQYF.

This clonotype appeared a few times. The gene calls are TRBV10-3 and TRBJ2-5, with 12 nucleotides matching TRBD2. V shed 6 bases and J 1 base; nucleotides not matched to a gene: 15. The CDR3 consists of 19 residues. Per the germline V gene, CDR1 is ENHRY and CDR2 is SYGVKD. The CDR3 is CAISGGGTSGLGSQETQYF. CDR3 coding DNA: TGTGCCATCAGCGGAGGTGGGACTAGCGGGCTAGGCTCCCAAGAGACCCAGTACTTC.

This clonotype was counted at least ten times. The CDR3 DNA reads TGTGCCAGCAGCAGGGGGCGAGGACTAGCGGGAGTGGAGCAGTTCTTC. Translation gives CASSRGRGLAGVEQFF. The chain couples TRBV27 to TRBJ2-1; 13 bases match TRBD2. The V segment lost 6 bases and the J segment 10 bases; nucleotides outside the gene matches: 12. Germline assignment: CDR1 MNHEY and CDR2 SMNVEV (reference sequence). CDR3 length equals 16 residues.

This clonotype was seen a few times. Here the CDR3 reads CASSQAFGRGEQYF. The CDR3, as DNA: TGCGCCAGCAGCCAAGCCTTCGGGCGGGGCGAGCAGTACTTC. The V and J genes are TRBV4-1 and TRBJ2-7; D might be TRBD2 (6 bases). Germline CDR1 and CDR2: MGHRA and YSYEKL. This CDR3 is 14 amino acids long. The ends were cut back, 1 base at V and 6 bases at J, with 13 bases in the middle.

Turning to this clonotype: One end of the junction does not line up with germline, which may come from a read error. The chain is built from TRBV7-2 and TRBJ2-6; perhaps TRBD1 as D (5 bases). Germline loops: CDR1 SGHTA, CDR2 FQGNSA. The CDR3 length is 15 residues. CDR3 bases: TGTGCCAGCAGCTTACAACCCGCTGGGGCCAACGCCCTGACTTTC. This sequence encodes CASSLQPAGANALTF. Filled out from reference TRBV7-2 and TRBJ2-6, the complete variable domain reads GAGVSQSPSNKVTEKGKDVELRCDPISGHTALYWYRQSLGQGLEFLIYFQGNSAPDKSGLPSDRFSAERTGGSVSTLTIQRTQQEDSAVYLCASSLQPAGANALTFGAGSRLTVL.

The V call is TRBV10-1, the J call TRBJ2-2; D gene unclear. V shed 3 bases and J shed 4 bases, with 9 bases lying between them. Germline V gives CDR1 WNHNN, CDR2 SYGVQD (reference sequence). The CDR3 runs to 14 residues. CDR3 sequence: CASSEDGFTGELFF. Here the CDR3 DNA reads TGCGCCAGCAGTGAAGACGGGTTCACCGGGGAGCTGTTTTTT.

This clonotype was counted many times. J is TRBJ2-1 and V is TRBV7-3; D is unclear. V lost 2 bases, J lost 5 bases, and 10 bases lay in between. Germline CDR1 is SGHTA and CDR2 is FQGTGA. This CDR3 has 14 amino acids. The CDR3 DNA sequence: TGTGCCAGCAGCTTAGGCCGATCGAACAATGAGCAGTTCTTC. Its protein is CASSLGRSNNEQFF.

Concerning this clonotype: A much larger clone differs by one base, so this may be a read error. The CDR3 DNA reads as TGTGCCTGGAGTGTGGGGGCTTGGGCCTACAATGAGCAGTACTTC. Translation gives CAWSVGAWAYNEQYF. The J gene is TRBJ2-5, the V gene TRBV30, with a weak D call TRBD1 (6 bases). Trimming removed 0 bases at V and 11 bases at J, with 22 bases between. This CDR3 region has 15 residues. The germline gives CDR1 GTSNPN, CDR2 SVGIG (reference sequence).

The gene calls are TRBV27 and TRBJ2-3, with TRBD2 as a possible D gene (6 bases). The CDR3 runs 12 residues. V was clipped by 10 bases and J by 6 bases, with 14 bases between them. Looked up from germline, CDR1 is MNHEY and CDR2 is SMNVEV (reference sequence). In DNA, the CDR3 is TGTGCCACCTCTCCAAGCGGGGATACGCAGTATTTT. The encoded protein is CATSPSGDTQYF.

The chain employs TRBV2 and TRBJ2-1, with 9 bases identical to TRBD2. CDR1 is SNHLY, CDR2 FYNNEI, per germline. The CDR3 extends over 13 amino acids. With 7 bases clipped from V and 6 bases from J, the junction kept 4 bases outside the gene matches. CDR3 residues: CASTTSGFNEQFF. The CDR3 DNA follows: TGTGCCAGCACGACTAGCGGTTTCAATGAGCAGTTCTTC. The variable domain in full, with the rest retrieved from reference TRBV2 and TRBJ2-1, is EPEVTQTPSHQVTQMGQEVILRCVPISNHLYFYWYRQILGQKVEFLVSFYNNEISEKSEIFDDQFSVERPDGSNFTLKIRSTKLEDSAMYFCASTTSGFNEQFFGPGTRLTVL.

This clonotype was detected a few times. The V gene is TRBV11-1, the J gene TRBJ2-1; perhaps TRBD2 as D (6 bases). The germline CDR1 and CDR2 sequences are SGHAT and FQDESV (reference sequence). V was shortened by 8 bases and J by 7 bases, with 18 bases between the two germline ends. The CDR3 spans 14 residues. CDR3 nucleotide sequence: TGTGCCAGCGAGGGACTCCTCTATAGGAATGAGCAGTTCTTC. Translated, it gives CASEGLLYRNEQFF.

A few counts support this clonotype. This chain links TRBV6-2 or TRBV6-3 with TRBJ2-1, with 15 nucleotides matching TRBD2. Trimming removed 8 bases from V and 6 bases from J; junction bases left unmatched: 5. The CDR3 covers 15 residues. The V gene's germline CDR1 is MNHEY and CDR2 SVGEGT. CDR3 in amino acids: CASGLAGGGLNEQFF. The CDR3 DNA is TGTGCCAGCGGACTAGCGGGAGGGGGCCTCAATGAGCAGTTCTTC.

The chain links TRBV28 to TRBJ1-5; 9 nucleotides line up with TRBD1. Unmatched junction bases numbered 12, after V lost 4 bases and J lost 2 bases. The germline CDR1 and CDR2 sequences are MDHEN and SYDVKM. The CDR3 spans 18 residues. Here the CDR3 DNA reads TGTGCCAGCAGTTGGGACAGGGACGATACGGGTCGCAATCAGCCCCAGCATTTT. Amino acids: CASSWDRDDTGRNQPQHF.

Only one count was recorded for this clonotype. The chain is built from TRBV18 and TRBJ2-1, with TRBD1 identical over 9 bases. Trimming at V came to 6 bases and at J to 10 bases, leaving 10 bases not matched to a gene. CDR3 length equals 14 residues. CDR1 KGHSH and CDR2 LQKENI come from the germline V gene. This CDR3 is CASSPPGTGNEQFF. CDR3 coding DNA: TGTGCCAGCTCCCCCCCCGGGACAGGGAACGAGCAGTTCTTC.

Many counts were recorded for this clonotype. The rearrangement uses TRBV28 and TRBJ2-5, with TRBD1 identical over 7 bases. CDR3 length equals 11 residues. Germline assignment: CDR1 MDHEN and CDR2 SYDVKM. This CDR3 reads CVIQGTRTQYF. The CDR3 DNA sequence: TGTGTAATACAGGGGACCAGGACCCAGTACTTC.

This clonotype has ten or more counts. V is TRBV6-2 or TRBV6-3 and J is TRBJ2-1, with 11 bases that match TRBD2. Germline V gene data show CDR1 as MNHEY and CDR2 as SVGEGT. CDR3 length: 14 residues. V dropped 5 bases and J dropped 4; count of bases not matched to a gene: 1. The CDR3 nucleotides are TGTGCCAGCAGTAGGACTAGCGGGTACAATGAGCAGTTCTTC. Translating it yields CASSRTSGYNEQFF.

This clonotype was observed at least ten times. This chain links TRBV11-2 with TRBJ2-7, with 14 nucleotides matching TRBD2. Germline assignment: CDR1 SGHAT and CDR2 FQNNGV. The CDR3 runs to 15 residues. J gave up 7 bases and V 7 bases, and 9 bases lay outside the gene matches. The chain's CDR3 is CASILGTSGREEQYF. CDR3 sequence (DNA): TGTGCCAGCATCCTCGGGACTAGCGGGAGAGAAGAGCAGTACTTC. Looking up the rest from reference TRBV11-2 and TRBJ2-7 gives the full variable domain: EAGVAQSPRYKIIEKRQSVAFWCNPISGHATLYWYQQILGQGPKLLIQFQNNGVVDDSQLPKDRFSAERLKGVDSTLKIQPAKLEDSAVYLCASILGTSGREEQYFGPGTRLTVT.